Listed here are 16 T cell receptor beta chains from one sample, sequenced in a study of blood T cell repertoires in COVID-19. The data were produced by immunoSEQ multiplex PCR, yet TCRdb's version contains in-frame clones alone and is incomplete. The sample includes about 220,000 clones, around 81% of them seen just once. The source material was peripheral blood. All receptors come from a woman in her twenties or thirties who had recovered from COVID-19.

This clone was found a few times. The chain is built from TRBV5-1 and TRBJ1-6, with unresolved D. Germline CDR1 reads SGHRS; CDR2 reads YFSETQ. The CDR3 contains 14 residues. Trimming removed 0 bases from V and 5 bases from J, with 6 bases in between. The CDR3 is CASSLGAHNSPLHF. In DNA form, the CDR3 reads TGCGCCAGCAGCTTGGGGGCGCATAATTCACCCCTCCACTTT.

The rearrangement joins TRBV29-1 to TRBJ1-2; 9 nucleotides line up with TRBD1. The trim removed 5 bases at V and 6 bases at J, leaving 10 bases unmatched. This CDR3 spans 14 amino acids. Germline-derived CDR1 and CDR2 are SQVTM and ANQGSEA. The CDR3 spells CSVQRTGTGHGYTF. CDR3 DNA sequence: TGCAGCGTTCAAAGAACCGGGACAGGGCATGGCTACACCTTC. The whole variable domain, filled in from reference TRBV29-1 and TRBJ1-2, reads SAVISQKPSRDICQRGTSLTIQCQVDSQVTMMFWYRQQPGQSLTLIATANQGSEATYESGFVIDKFPISRPNLTFSTLTVSNMSPEDSSIYLCSVQRTGTGHGYTFGSGTRLTVV.

The chain combines TRBV2 with TRBJ1-6, with a possible D match to TRBD1 (5 bases). There are 15 residues in the CDR3. Germline V CDR1 and CDR2: SNHLY, FYNNEI. V was pared by 4 bases and J by 10 bases, with 17 bases between. Here the CDR3 DNA reads TGTGCCAGCAGTGTTCGGACACCGGACAAGTCACCCCTCCACTTT. Translated: CASSVRTPDKSPLHF.

This rearrangement joins TRBV4-1 to TRBJ2-7; 8 nucleotides line up with TRBD2. The ends lost 2 bases at V and 0 bases at J; junction bases unmatched: 3. The germline V gene encodes CDR1 MGHRA and CDR2 YSYEKL. The CDR3 spans 15 residues. The CDR3 sequence: CASSQMSGSSYEQYF. As DNA, the CDR3 is TGCGCCAGCAGCCAAATGAGCGGGAGCTCCTACGAGCAGTACTTC.

V gene TRBV5-1 combines with J gene TRBJ2-3, with 10 bases identical to TRBD1. The ends lost 4 bases at V and 11 bases at J; junction bases unmatched: 13. Germline loops: CDR1 SGHRS, CDR2 YFSETQ. There are 15 residues in the CDR3. CDR3 DNA sequence: TGCGCCAGCAGCGTACCGGGACAGGGGAAGAAGGAGCAGTATTTT. The encoded protein is CASSVPGQGKKEQYF.

This clone was seen many times. The chain carries TRBV18 and TRBJ1-1; D gene unclear. V was shortened by 2 bases and J by 10 bases, with 14 bases between the two germline ends. This CDR3 is built from 13 residues. From germline, CDR1 is KGHSH and CDR2 LQKENI. The CDR3 DNA is TGTGCCAGCTCACCATCACAGATTTTCAGAGCTTTCTTT. It yields the protein CASSPSQIFRAFF.

The J gene is TRBJ1-3, the V gene TRBV19, with 7 bases that match TRBD1. This CDR3 has 19 amino acids. V dropped 3 bases and J dropped 2; count of bases not matched to a gene: 16. Germline V gene sequence: CDR1 LNHDA, CDR2 SQIVND (reference sequence). The CDR3 nucleotides are TGTGCCAGTAGTATCGCCTCCCGCCTACAGGGGTCTACTGGAAACACCATATATTTT. Its translation: CASSIASRLQGSTGNTIYF.

V and J are TRBV7-2 and TRBJ2-1; TRBD2 matches at 14 bases. The CDR3 length is 18 residues. Germline CDR1 reads SGHTA; CDR2 reads FQGNSA. Trimming removed 1 base from V and 6 bases from J; junction bases left unmatched: 8. CDR3 in amino acids: CASSLVPFGTSGSNEQFF. CDR3 DNA sequence: TGTGCCAGCAGCTTAGTACCCTTCGGGACTAGCGGGAGCAATGAGCAGTTCTTC.

The chain employs TRBV5-5 and TRBJ2-1; D is unresolved. The CDR3 spans 12 residues. Per germline, CDR1 SGHKS and CDR2 YYEKEE (reference sequence). Between the trimmed V and J ends, which lost 3 bases and 7 bases, there was a span of 8 bases. The CDR3 spells CASSWAVNEQFF. Written as DNA, the CDR3 is TGTGCCAGCAGCTGGGCCGTGAATGAGCAGTTCTTC.

The V gene is TRBV28, the J gene TRBJ1-5, with 8 positions matching TRBD1. CDR3 length: 16 amino acids. Germline V lookup: CDR1 MDHEN, CDR2 SYDVKM. V lost 6 bases and J lost 6; bases outside the gene matches: 13. CDR3 bases: TGTGCCAGCAGCCTGAACGCGGACAGGGTGGGTCAGCCCCAGCATTTT. As protein: CASSLNADRVGQPQHF. Drawing the rest from reference TRBV28 and TRBJ1-5, the complete variable domain is DVKVTQSSRYLVKRTGEKVFLECVQDMDHENMFWYRQDPGLGLRLIYFSYDVKMKEKGDIPEGYSVSREKKERFSLILESASTNQTSMYLCASSLNADRVGQPQHFGDGTRLSIL.

This chain links TRBV6-5 with TRBJ2-3; 7 nucleotides align to TRBD2. With V trimmed by 5 bases and J by 4 bases, 6 bases remained unmatched. This CDR3 region has 14 residues. Germline CDR1 is MNHEY and CDR2 is SVGAGI. CDR3 amino acids: CASSLVTSPDTQYF. CDR3 DNA: TGTGCCAGCAGTCTCGTGACTAGCCCAGATACGCAGTATTTT.

This chain uses TRBV4-1 with TRBJ1-4, with D possibly matching TRBD1 (6 bases). Germline lookup yields CDR1 MGHRA and CDR2 YSYEKL. Trimming took off 0 bases at V and 5 bases at J, with 19 bases between the two ends. The CDR3 is made up of 18 amino acids. CDR3 DNA: TGCGCCAGCAGCCAAGATTCACCCTCCCAGGGGTTAAATGAAAAACTGTTTTTT. Protein: CASSQDSPSQGLNEKLFF.

This clone occurred a few times. The chain couples TRBV7-3 to TRBJ1-6, with 7 bases aligning to TRBD1. Germline V lookup: CDR1 SGHTA, CDR2 FQGTGA. There are 16 residues in the CDR3. With V trimmed by 5 bases and J by 7 bases, 11 bases remained unmatched. CDR3 DNA: TGTGCCAGCAGCGCGCATAACAGGGGACTGAATTCACCCCTCCACTTT. It translates to CASSAHNRGLNSPLHF.

This clone was seen a single time. This rearrangement joins TRBV9 to TRBJ2-2; possibly TRBD1 for D (6 bases). CDR1 is SGDLS, CDR2 YYNGEE, per germline. Trimming shortened V by 4 bases and J by 9 bases, and 19 bases separated the two germline ends. The CDR3 totals 15 residues. CDR3 DNA: TGTGCCAGCAGCCCCCCCGGGACATCCAGCTGGGAGCTGTTTTTT. Protein product: CASSPPGTSSWELFF.

The chain uses TRBV29-1 and TRBJ2-3; no clear D gene. This CDR3 has 15 residues. Looked up from germline, CDR1 is SQVTM and CDR2 is ANQGSEA. Trimming took off 0 bases at V and 1 base at J, with 11 bases between the two ends. This CDR3 reads CSVEDLAHRTDTQYF. CDR3 sequence (DNA): TGCAGCGTTGAAGATTTGGCTCACCGCACAGATACGCAGTATTTT.

The chain uses TRBV28 and TRBJ1-5; a possible D gene is TRBD1 (6 bases). The CDR3 contains 14 residues. Trimming pared 6 bases from V and 4 bases from J, leaving 13 bases between. Germline V gives CDR1 MDHEN, CDR2 SYDVKM. The CDR3 region is CASSSRGWNQPQHF. The CDR3 coding sequence is TGTGCCAGCAGCTCCAGGGGTTGGAATCAGCCCCAGCATTTT.